These 32 T cell receptor beta chains were sequenced from one sample in a study of Tregs in tolerant kidney transplant recipients. Assay used: immunoSEQ multiplex PCR; TCRdb lists only in-frame clones, some missing. This listing includes about 48,000 clones. Source: CD4+ T cells from blood, taken before the transplant. All receptors come from a human donor who received a combined kidney and bone marrow transplant.

On this clone itself: The DNA ends 3 residues before the CDR3 does, and the rest of the CDR3 is filled in from the germline J gene. The chain recombines TRBV19 with TRBJ2-7; 7 nucleotides line up with TRBD1. The CDR3 sequence is 14 residues long. Germline lookup yields CDR1 LNHDA and CDR2 SQIVND (reference sequence). Trimming at V came to 5 bases and at J to 1 base, leaving 5 bases not matched to a gene. CDR3 bases read: TGTGCCAGTAGTTCACCGGGACAGTCCTACGAG. Translated, it gives CASSSPGQSYE. The complete CDR3 protein is CASSSPGQSYEQYF.

With regard to this clone: With the read ending 3 residues before the CDR3 end, the germline J gene is used to fill in that end. V and J are TRBV18 and TRBJ1-3; 7 positions match TRBD1. Germline CDR1 KGHSH, CDR2 LQKENI. The ends lost 3 bases at V and 6 bases at J; junction bases unmatched: 11. The CDR3 spans 16 residues. The CDR3 sequence is CASSPETGMGPNTIYF. The CDR3 bases that were read are TGTGCCAGCTCACCGGAGACAGGGATGGGGCCAAACACC.

To note about this clone: Sequencing ends 3 residues short of the CDR3 end; the germline J gene provides the rest. The chain uses TRBV18 and TRBJ2-3; D is possibly TRBD2 (6 bases). This CDR3 comprises 14 residues. Trimming left V 6 bases short and J 0 bases short, with 10 bases between. The germline V gene has CDR1 KGHSH and CDR2 LQKENI. The part of the CDR3 DNA that was read is TGTGCCAGCTCCCGGGGGTCTAGCACAGATACG. Translated: CASSRGSSTDT. The whole CDR3 reads CASSRGSSTDTQYF.

Notes on this clone: The read ends 3 residues before the CDR3 terminus; that terminus is restored from the germline J gene. The genes are TRBV18 and TRBJ2-7, with D tentatively TRBD1 (7 bases). Germline CDR1 is KGHSH and CDR2 is LQKENI. This CDR3 comprises 15 residues. V lost 3 bases and J 1 base, leaving 13 bases between the germline ends. The CDR3 here is CASSPGQEGSYEQYF. CDR3 DNA, as far as it was read: TGTGCCAGCTCACCCGGACAGGAGGGGTCCTACGAG.

CDR3 DNA, as far as it was read: TGCAGCGTCGCGGGTCGACAGGGGGCATACGAG. Translation gives CSVAGRQGAYE. Given in full, the CDR3 is CSVAGRQGAYEQYF. The chain is built from TRBV29-1 and TRBJ2-7; 10 bases fit TRBD1. The sequence runs out 3 residues before the end of the CDR3; the remainder is reconstructed from the germline J gene. Losses at the gene ends were 6 bases for V and 4 bases for J; bases not matched to a gene: 9. The germline V gene encodes CDR1 SQVTM and CDR2 ANQGSEA. This CDR3 spans 14 amino acids.

A note on this clone: The DNA ends 3 residues before the CDR3 does, and the rest of the CDR3 is filled in from the germline J gene. This chain connects TRBV5-1 to TRBJ2-2; tentatively, D is TRBD2 (6 bases). This CDR3 spans 14 amino acids. V dropped 4 bases and J dropped 2 bases, with 9 bases sitting between them. Germline CDR1 is SGHRS and CDR2 is YFSETQ. The CDR3 bases that were read are TGCGCCAGCAGCCCGGGACTCAACACCGGGGAG. Translated, it gives CASSPGLNTGE. The complete CDR3 reads CASSPGLNTGELFF.

About this clone: With the read ending 3 residues before the CDR3 end, the germline J gene is used to fill in that end. The chain employs TRBV30 and TRBJ2-3, with D perhaps TRBD2 (5 bases). CDR3 length: 12 residues. V was pared by 7 bases and J by 1 base, with 9 bases between. Germline CDR1 GTSNPN, CDR2 SVGIG (reference sequence). The CDR3 sequence: CASGVGTDTQYF. The CDR3 DNA, read in part, is TGTGCCTCCGGGGTCGGCACAGATACG.

Notes on this clone: Sequencing ends 3 residues short of the CDR3 end; the germline J gene provides the rest. The chain is built from TRBV2 and TRBJ1-4; TRBD1 matches at 9 bases. Germline V gives CDR1 SNHLY, CDR2 FYNNEI. J was trimmed by 8 bases and V by 7 bases; bases with no gene match: 11. This CDR3 spans 15 amino acids. The CDR3 reads CASIPGGTGREKLFF. The CDR3 DNA, read in part, is TGTGCCAGCATCCCTGGGGGGACAGGGAGAGAAAAA.

For this clone: The read is 3 residues too short to cover the CDR3 end, so that end is filled in from the germline J gene. This chain links TRBV7-9 with TRBJ2-7; 7 bases are a match to TRBD2. The CDR3 is made up of 15 amino acids. V dropped 5 bases and J dropped 2; count of bases not matched to a gene: 9. Germline loops: CDR1 SEHNR, CDR2 FQNEAQ (reference sequence). Partial CDR3 DNA: TGTGCCAGCAGCCCTGCGACTAGCTTGCCCTACGAG. Its protein product is CASSPATSLPYE. Given in full, the CDR3 is CASSPATSLPYEQYF. Combining the CDR3 with reference TRBV7-9 and TRBJ2-7 gives the whole variable domain DTGVSQNPRHKITKRGQNVTFRCDPISEHNRLYWYRQTLGQGPEFLTYFQNEAQLEKSRLLSDRFSAERPKGSFSTLEIQRTEQGDSAMYLCASSPATSLPYEQYFGPGTRLTVT.

On this clone: The CDR3 end lies 3 residues beyond the end of the read and is filled in from the germline J gene. The chain carries TRBV2 and TRBJ1-5, with TRBD1 as a possible D gene (5 bases). CDR1 is SNHLY, CDR2 FYNNEI, per germline. V was trimmed by 3 bases and J by 7 bases, leaving 16 bases between them. The CDR3 covers 15 residues. This chain's CDR3 is CASSDLTAGKQPQHF. The DNA read from the CDR3 is TGTGCCAGCAGTGATCTCACCGCAGGGAAACAGCCC.

On this clone: The read falls 3 residues short of the CDR3 end, and the missing part is taken from the germline J gene. V gene TRBV5-5 combines with J gene TRBJ1-2, with D possibly being TRBD1 (6 bases). V was pared by 4 bases and J by 7 bases, with 20 bases between. In germline, CDR1 is SGHKS, CDR2 YYEKEE (reference sequence). The CDR3 loop spans 15 amino acids. Incomplete CDR3 DNA: TGTGCCAGCAGCCCCCTTATGGGGGGGGCTTTTGGC. Translated: CASSPLMGGAFG. The whole CDR3 is CASSPLMGGAFGYTF.

Regarding this clone: The observed sequence ends 3 residues before the CDR3 terminus, with the missing tail filled in from the germline J gene. This chain links TRBV30 with TRBJ2-1; the D gene could be TRBD1 or TRBD2 (5 bases each). Trimming removed 8 bases from V and 7 bases from J, with 21 bases in between. The length of the CDR3 is 14 residues. CDR1 is GTSNPN and CDR2 is SVGIG in the germline V gene (reference sequence). CDR3 protein: CAGKRGGKGNEQFF. The part of the CDR3 DNA that was read is TGTGCCGGGAAGAGGGGTGGGAAGGGGAATGAG. Combining the CDR3 with reference TRBV30 and TRBJ2-1 gives the whole variable domain SQTIHQWPATLVQPVGSPLSLECTVEGTSNPNLYWYRQAAGRGLQLLFYSVGIGQISSEVPQNLSASRPQDRQFILSSKKLLLSDSGFYLCAGKRGGKGNEQFFGPGTRLTVL.

About this clone itself: The CDR3 end lies 3 residues beyond the end of the read and is filled in from the germline J gene. The genes are TRBV7-2 and TRBJ1-1, with D unresolved. Trimming stripped 1 base from V and 0 bases from J, with 9 bases between. The CDR3 is 15 amino acids. The germline V gene has CDR1 SGHTA and CDR2 FQGNSA. CDR3 amino acids: CASSLGANLNTEAFF. Incomplete CDR3 DNA: TGTGCCAGCAGCTTAGGGGCGAACCTGAACACTGAA.

In regard to this clone: The read halts 3 residues ahead of the CDR3 end, with the missing end drawn from the germline J gene. This chain links TRBV6-2 or TRBV6-3 with TRBJ2-3; D is possibly TRBD1 (5 bases). The CDR3 extends over 14 amino acids. V lost 4 bases and J lost 6, with 14 bases in between. Per the germline V gene, CDR1 is MNHEY and CDR2 is SVGEGT. CDR3 DNA, as far as it was read: TGTGCCAGCAGTTCATGGACATCCTCTGATACG. It encodes CASSSWTSSDT. The complete CDR3 reads CASSSWTSSDTQYF.

Note on this clone: The read stops 3 residues short of the end of the CDR3; the missing end is completed from the germline J gene. The gene calls are TRBV18 and TRBJ2-7; the match to TRBD1 covers 9 bases. V lost 2 bases and J lost 4; bases outside the gene matches: 3. The CDR3 has 14 amino acids. Germline CDR1 reads KGHSH; CDR2 reads LQKENI. This chain's CDR3 is CASSPGTGRYEQYF. The sequenced CDR3 bases are TGTGCCAGCTCACCAGGGACAGGGCGGTACGAG. The full variable domain, completed using reference TRBV18 and TRBJ2-7, is NAGVMQNPRHLVRRRGQEARLRCSPMKGHSHVYWYRQLPEEGLKFMVYLQKENIIDESGMPKERFSAEFPKEGPSILRIQQVVRGDSAAYFCASSPGTGRYEQYFGPGTRLTVT.

A word on this clone: From the germline J gene comes the end of the CDR3, since the read stops 3 residues before it. The chain carries TRBV7-2 and TRBJ1-1; weak D call: TRBD1 (5 bases). The CDR3 is made up of 14 amino acids. The germline gives CDR1 SGHTA, CDR2 FQGNSA. Trimming cost V 4 bases and J 5 bases, with 14 bases left between them. CDR3 DNA (partial): TGTGCCAGCAGCTCGCGGGGGAATCGGACTGAA. It encodes CASSSRGNRTE. The complete CDR3 protein is CASSSRGNRTEAFF. The variable domain in full, completed from reference TRBV7-2 and TRBJ1-1, reads GAGVSQSPSNKVTEKGKDVELRCDPISGHTALYWYRQSLGQGLEFLIYFQGNSAPDKSGLPSDRFSAERTGGSVSTLTIQRTQQEDSAVYLCASSSRGNRTEAFFGQGTRLTVV.

Regarding this clone: The read terminates 3 residues before the CDR3 end, so the remaining end is supplied by the germline J gene. The chain couples TRBV18 to TRBJ1-6, with D possibly matching TRBD1 (5 bases). Trimming took 0 bases from V and 2 from J, leaving 8 bases between them. Germline V CDR1 and CDR2: KGHSH, LQKENI. This CDR3 comprises 16 residues. The sequenced part of the CDR3 DNA is TGTGCCAGCTCACCACCAAGAGGGGCCTATAATTCACCC. It translates to CASSPPRGAYNSP. The full CDR3 sequence reads CASSPPRGAYNSPLHF.

Of note for this clone: The sequenced fragment ends 3 residues before the CDR3 boundary, so the rest is inferred from the germline J gene. The V and J genes are TRBV19 and TRBJ2-7; 7 bases map to TRBD1. Germline V gene data show CDR1 as LNHDA and CDR2 as SQIVND (reference sequence). V lost 1 base and J lost 5; bases outside the gene matches: 2. The CDR3 has 13 amino acids. CDR3 sequence reads: CASSIVGGDEQYF. The DNA read from the CDR3 is TGTGCCAGTAGTATAGTAGGGGGCGACGAG.

As regards this clone: Coverage ceases 3 residues before the CDR3 finishes, and the germline J gene fills in the end. The chain links TRBV5-1 to TRBJ2-3, with TRBD1 identical over 8 bases. V lost 1 base, J lost 6 bases, and 4 bases stayed unmatched. Germline lookup yields CDR1 SGHRS and CDR2 YFSETQ. This CDR3 comprises 14 residues. The part of the CDR3 DNA that was read is TGCGCCAGCAGCTTGAGGGGACAGGTTGATACG. Protein product: CASSLRGQVDT. The whole CDR3 region reads CASSLRGQVDTQYF. The complete variable domain, with remaining parts taken from reference TRBV5-1 and TRBJ2-3, reads KAGVTQTPRYLIKTRGQQVTLSCSPISGHRSVSWYQQTPGQGLQFLFEYFSETQRNKGNFPGRFSGRQFSNSRSEMNVSTLELGDSALYLCASSLRGQVDTQYFGPGTRLTVL.

With regard to this clone: The read ends 3 residues before the CDR3 terminus; that terminus is restored from the germline J gene. The chain uses TRBV19 and TRBJ2-5; tentative D call: TRBD1 (6 bases). This CDR3 comprises 13 residues. V was clipped by 7 bases and J by 0 bases, with 9 bases between them. Germline loops: CDR1 LNHDA, CDR2 SQIVND (reference sequence). This CDR3 reads CASKGHNQETQYF. The CDR3 DNA, read in part, is TGTGCCAGTAAGGGACACAACCAAGAGACC.

To note about this clone: The CDR3 extends 3 residues past the end of the read, so its final part is completed from the germline J gene. The genes are TRBV7-2 and TRBJ1-1; 7 bases map to TRBD1. The germline V gene encodes CDR1 SGHTA and CDR2 FQGNSA. The CDR3 has 14 residues. V shed 5 bases, J shed 4 bases, and the junction held 7 bases outside the gene matches. CDR3 region: CASSKAGGSTEAFF. The CDR3 DNA, read in part, is TGTGCCAGCAGCAAAGCAGGGGGGAGCACTGAA.

With regard to this clone: Read coverage stops 3 residues before the CDR3 terminus; the germline J gene supplies the remainder. The chain uses TRBV18 and TRBJ1-2, with TRBD1 identical over 7 bases. From germline, CDR1 is KGHSH and CDR2 LQKENI. Trimming cost V 5 bases and J 5 bases; bases outside gene matches: 8. This CDR3 is 14 amino acids long. The CDR3 region is CASSADRREYGYTF. The sequenced part of the CDR3 DNA is TGTGCCAGCTCAGCGGACAGGAGGGAGTATGGC.

Worth noting for this clone: The CDR3 end falls 3 residues outside the read, so it is completed with the germline J gene. This rearrangement joins TRBV18 to TRBJ1-6, with 9 bases fitting TRBD1. Trimming took 2 bases from V and 5 from J; bases not matched to a gene: 4. CDR1 is KGHSH and CDR2 is LQKENI in the germline V gene. CDR3 size: 16 residues. The sequenced CDR3 bases are TGTGCCAGCTCACCAACCGGGACAGGGCATAATTCACCC. Residues: CASSPTGTGHNSP. The entire CDR3 protein reads CASSPTGTGHNSPLHF.

Worth noting for this clone: From the germline J gene comes the end of the CDR3, since the read stops 3 residues before it. The genes are TRBV18 and TRBJ2-1, with D perhaps matching TRBD1 (5 bases). Trimming left V 2 bases short and J 3 bases short, with 14 bases between. The germline gives CDR1 KGHSH, CDR2 LQKENI. CDR3 length equals 16 residues. The DNA read from the CDR3 is TGTGCCAGCTCACCAGTTGTAGGGGTGGGCTACAATGAG. Its translation is CASSPVVGVGYNE. The CDR3, in full, reads CASSPVVGVGYNEQFF. The variable domain in full, with the rest retrieved from reference TRBV18 and TRBJ2-1, is NAGVMQNPRHLVRRRGQEARLRCSPMKGHSHVYWYRQLPEEGLKFMVYLQKENIIDESGMPKERFSAEFPKEGPSILRIQQVVRGDSAAYFCASSPVVGVGYNEQFFGPGTRLTVL.

Concerning this clone: The read terminates 3 residues ahead of where the CDR3 ends, so the germline J gene completes it. This sequence joins TRBV30 and TRBJ1-5; 8 nucleotides line up with TRBD1. Germline-derived CDR1 and CDR2 are GTSNPN and SVGIG (reference sequence). After removal of 2 bases from V and 7 bases from J, the junction contained 7 bases not matched to a gene. The CDR3 spans 14 residues. The CDR3 sequence: CAWSSTGVRQPQHF. CDR3 DNA, as far as it was read: TGTGCCTGGAGTTCGACAGGGGTCCGGCAGCCC.

Incomplete CDR3 DNA: TGTGCCAGTAGTATAGGGGGCGGCGGTAGGGGGGAA. The encoded protein is CASSIGGGGRGE. The whole CDR3 sequence reads CASSIGGGGRGEAFF. The genes are TRBV19 and TRBJ1-1; a possible D gene is TRBD1 (6 bases). The read is 3 residues too short to cover the CDR3 end, so that end is filled in from the germline J gene. The CDR3 covers 15 residues. CDR1 and CDR2 (germline): LNHDA, SQIVND (reference sequence).

In the case of this clone: The CDR3 extends 3 residues past the end of the read, so its final part is completed from the germline J gene. The chain employs TRBV5-1 and TRBJ2-1; no reliable D call. The CDR3 extends over 15 amino acids. The ends were cut back, 0 bases at V and 5 bases at J, with 12 bases in the middle. Germline V gives CDR1 SGHRS, CDR2 YFSETQ. CDR3 in amino acids: CASSLVVGLNNEQFF. The CDR3 DNA, read in part, is TGCGCCAGCAGCTTGGTCGTCGGGTTAAACAATGAG.

On this clone: The read stops 3 residues short of the end of the CDR3; the missing end is completed from the germline J gene. The V gene is TRBV2, the J gene TRBJ2-3, with D perhaps matching TRBD1 (5 bases). Germline loops: CDR1 SNHLY, CDR2 FYNNEI. The V gene lost 2 bases and the J gene lost 4 bases, with 10 bases spanning the gap. CDR3 length: 14 residues. CDR3 sequence: CASSEYPGPDTQYF. The DNA read from the CDR3 is TGTGCCAGCAGTGAATATCCAGGGCCAGATACG.

As concerns this clone: From the germline J gene comes the end of the CDR3, since the read stops 3 residues before it. The chain recombines TRBV6-1 with TRBJ1-3; TRBD1 might be the D (6 bases). The V and J ends lost 0 bases and 5 bases respectively, with 14 bases between them. CDR1 and CDR2 from the germline V gene are MNHNS and SASEGT. The CDR3 totals 16 residues. The CDR3 is CASSEALQGFRNTIYF. The sequenced part of the CDR3 DNA is TGTGCCAGCAGTGAAGCGCTACAGGGATTTCGAAACACC.

CDR3 amino acids: CASRFREGTEAFF. The DNA read from the CDR3 is TGTGCCAGCAGATTCAGGGAGGGCACTGAA. The chain is built from TRBV7-7 and TRBJ1-1; possibly TRBD1 for D (5 bases). The read stops 3 residues short of the end of the CDR3; the missing end is completed from the germline J gene. Trimming left V 6 bases short and J 4 bases short, with 12 bases between. The CDR3 loop spans 13 amino acids. Germline CDR1 reads SSHAT; CDR2 reads FNYEAQ (reference sequence).

Worth noting for this clone: The missing CDR3 end, 3 residues past where the read stops, is filled in from the germline J gene. The chain joins TRBV5-1 to TRBJ1-4; 9 nucleotides match TRBD1. The V and J ends lost 4 bases and 4 bases, in that order; junction bases with no gene match: 8. Germline CDR1 SGHRS, CDR2 YFSETQ. The CDR3 totals 16 residues. The CDR3 reads CASSQVSTGGNEKLFF. CDR3 DNA (partial): TGCGCCAGCAGCCAGGTCTCGACAGGGGGTAATGAAAAA.

Concerning this clone itself: The CDR3 end falls 3 residues outside the read, so it is completed with the germline J gene. The chain joins TRBV19 to TRBJ2-3; TRBD2 is a possible D gene (6 bases). CDR3 length equals 14 residues. Germline lookup yields CDR1 LNHDA and CDR2 SQIVND (reference sequence). V was clipped by 4 bases and J by 0 bases, with 8 bases between them. The CDR3 bases that were read are TGTGCCAGTAGTAGCGGGGTGAGCACAGATACG. Protein product: CASSSGVSTDT. The complete CDR3 protein is CASSSGVSTDTQYF.